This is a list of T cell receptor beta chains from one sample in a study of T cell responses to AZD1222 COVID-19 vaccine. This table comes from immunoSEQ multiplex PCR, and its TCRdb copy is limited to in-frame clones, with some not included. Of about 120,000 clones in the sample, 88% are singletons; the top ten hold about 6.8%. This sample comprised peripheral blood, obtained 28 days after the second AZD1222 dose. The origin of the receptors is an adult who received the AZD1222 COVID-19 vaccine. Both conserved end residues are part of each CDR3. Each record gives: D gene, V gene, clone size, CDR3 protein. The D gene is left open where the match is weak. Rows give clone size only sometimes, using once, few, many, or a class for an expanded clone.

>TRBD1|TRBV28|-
CASSAGQGLNQPQHF
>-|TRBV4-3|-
CASSLQGLGYTF
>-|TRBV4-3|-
CASSQNTGYYGYTF
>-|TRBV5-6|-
CASSLVSSYNSPLHF
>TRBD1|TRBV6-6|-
CASSHRDRGANIQYF
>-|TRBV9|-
CASSVEGGTDTQYF
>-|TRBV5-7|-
CASSPWGARGNTIYF
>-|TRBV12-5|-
CASASGTGEETQYF
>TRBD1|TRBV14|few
CASSRLGQGNGYGYTF
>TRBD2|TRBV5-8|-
CASSPSGGYLYEQYF
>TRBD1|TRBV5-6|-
CASSLTGAYNEQFF
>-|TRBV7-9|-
CASSSRGYEQYF
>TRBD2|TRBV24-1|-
CATSETTSGVMTGELFF
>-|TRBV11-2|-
CASSLLGGAAEAFF
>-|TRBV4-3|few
CASSQGLGTDHEQYF
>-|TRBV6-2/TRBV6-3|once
CASSWRGRGDSPLHF
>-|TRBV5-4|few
CASSLGLGQGTINEQFF
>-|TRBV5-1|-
CASSSGTQGETQYF
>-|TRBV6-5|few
CASSRQTSSYEQYF
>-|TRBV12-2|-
CASRSGDGDSCNQPQHF
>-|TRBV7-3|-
CASSPSGSSGANVLTF
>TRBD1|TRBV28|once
CASSLGFLRDSVNQPQHF
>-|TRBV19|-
CASSIDGGRNEQFF
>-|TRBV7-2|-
CASSLVNGGAFGYTF
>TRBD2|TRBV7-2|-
CASSLGAGAETQYF
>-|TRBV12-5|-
CASGNPDRSSYNEQFF
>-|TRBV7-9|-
CASSLTRGNGYTF
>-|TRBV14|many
CANGQYTEAFF
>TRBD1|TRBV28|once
CASTLGQGSYSPLHF
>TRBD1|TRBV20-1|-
CSASLAGQDGTEAFF
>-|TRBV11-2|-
CASSTNQGENTEAFF
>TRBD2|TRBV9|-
CASSVDGGADIQYF
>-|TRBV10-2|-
CASGGVPYEQYF
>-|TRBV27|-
CASSSHPSGDQPQHF
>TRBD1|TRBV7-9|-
CASSFSGGNEQFF
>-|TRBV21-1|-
CASSIREKSNQPQHF
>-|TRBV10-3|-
CAISDRGGGAGNEQFF
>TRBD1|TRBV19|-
CASSMGWGQAYNEQFF
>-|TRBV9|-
CASSVEGVSNTEAFF
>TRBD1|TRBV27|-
CASSKDRAWSYNEQFF
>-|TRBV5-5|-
CASSRSGSLEQYF
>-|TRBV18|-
CASSSDQGYSGNTIYF
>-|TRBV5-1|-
CASSLGTVLGYTF
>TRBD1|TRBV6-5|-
CASSWGQIDTQYF
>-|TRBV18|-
CASSVDELYGYTF
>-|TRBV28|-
CASSPLEGRGPETQYF
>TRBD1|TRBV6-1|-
CASSDTRQGLYNSPLHF
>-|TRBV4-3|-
CASSQVQRENEKLFF
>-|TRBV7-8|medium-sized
CASSPGVGVSNYGYTF
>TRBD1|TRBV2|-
CASRGIQGLEAFF